This T cell receptor (beta chain) was identified during a study of blood T cell repertoires in COVID-19. Overall study context: The United States, Italy and Spain provided the acute and convalescent COVID-19 samples.

Authors' methods: Estimation of nucleated cell counts relied on the amplification of reference gene primers. Clones were sequenced by immunoSEQ multiplex PCR, and TCRdb holds only the in-frame ones, with some missing. Clone size and V and J calls were adopted from that table, with D and trimming inferred from the DNA. The repertoire holds 100,000 to 150,000 clones, with more than 75% as singletons. Germline trimming cut 3 bases from V and 1 base from J; bases unmatched to any gene: 7. Germline loops: CDR1 LNHNV, CDR2 YYDKDF (reference sequence). The CDR3 has 16 residues. The chain recombines TRBV15 with TRBJ1-2; 8 bases are shared with TRBD1. Sequencing input: peripheral blood. This TCR derives from a man aged 60 to 75 with acute or convalescent COVID-19. CDR3 bases: TGTGCCACCAGCAGTCCTGGACAGGGAGTTAACTATGGCTACACCTTC. It translates to CATSSPGQGVNYGYTF.